This T cell receptor beta chain was sequenced for a study of T cells in Graves' hyperthyroidism and ophthalmopathy. Background on the study: Peripheral blood was collected at initial diagnosis, before any treatment.

The trim removed 2 bases at V and 2 bases at J, leaving 9 bases unmatched. Per germline, CDR1 SGHRS and CDR2 YFSETQ. The CDR3 contains 17 residues. TCR beta CDR3 regions were amplified from RNA transcripts. The TCR CDR3 was amplified in a first-round RT-PCR using the HTBI primer set. Via MiXCR, TCRdb re-called the multiplex PCR reads, giving one row per CDR3 protein. There are 450,000 to 650,000 distinct CDR3 sequences in the sample; approximately 15% occur only once, and more than 6% lies in the top ten. The chain is built from TRBV5-1 and TRBJ1-5, with 8 bases identical to TRBD1. Sequencing was done on a sample of blood. This receptor was obtained from a woman between 18 and 29 years old with Graves' ophthalmopathy. Written as DNA, the CDR3 is TGCGCCAGCAGCTTCCTCGGACAGGGCGAAGGCAATCAGCCCCAGCATTTT. Translating it yields CASSFLGQGEGNQPQHF.